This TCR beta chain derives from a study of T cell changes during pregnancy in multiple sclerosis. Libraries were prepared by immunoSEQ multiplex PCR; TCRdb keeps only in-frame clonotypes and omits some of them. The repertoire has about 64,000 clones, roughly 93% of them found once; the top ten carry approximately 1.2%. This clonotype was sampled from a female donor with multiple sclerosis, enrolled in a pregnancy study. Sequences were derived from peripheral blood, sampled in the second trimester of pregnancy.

The CDR3 protein is CASSQGVAVYSTDTQYF. For the CDR3, the DNA is TGCGCCAGCAGCCAAGGTGTGGCGGTCTATAGCACAGATACGCAGTATTTT. This chain joins TRBV4-3 and TRBJ2-3; D gene ambiguous. CDR1 LGHNA and CDR2 YSLEER come from the germline V gene. This CDR3 has 17 amino acids. V lost 1 base and J 0 bases, leaving 14 bases between the germline ends.